The 7 T cell receptor beta chains in this list originate from one sample, sequenced in a study of CD8 T cells in ankylosing spondylitis. TCRdb re-called the 5' RACE reads with MiXCR, one entry per CDR3 protein. The repertoire holds some 350,000 distinct CDR3 sequences, with roughly 15% as singletons. Sequencing was performed on blood, either unsorted or a sorted T cell fraction (not recorded which). The receptor source for this set is a male donor with ankylosing spondylitis or in good health (not recorded which).

Many counts were recorded for this clonotype. V usage is TRBV4-1 and J usage is TRBJ1-5, with TRBD1 matching over 8 bases. The CDR3 contains 15 residues. Germline V CDR1 and CDR2: MGHRA, YSYEKL. J was trimmed by 5 bases and V by 5 bases; bases with no gene match: 8. CDR3 bases: TGCGCCAGCAGCGCAGGACAGGGAACCTATCAGCCCCAGCATTTT. As protein: CASSAGQGTYQPQHF.

This chain links TRBV29-1 with TRBJ2-7; 7 bases fit TRBD1. CDR1 is SQVTM and CDR2 is ANQGSEA in the germline V gene. The CDR3 spans 14 residues. V was pared by 4 bases and J by 3 bases, with 9 bases of the junction left unmatched. The CDR3 sequence is CSVVDRGQIYEQYF. The CDR3 nucleotides read TGCAGCGTTGTAGATAGGGGGCAAATCTACGAGCAGTACTTC.

The rearrangement links TRBV11-2 to TRBJ2-7; 9 bases are a match to TRBD2. With V trimmed by 2 bases and J by 0 bases, 14 bases remained unmatched. Germline CDR1 SGHAT, CDR2 FQNNGV. There are 19 residues in the CDR3. CDR3 region: CASSLMVGLAGANSYEQYF. The CDR3 DNA reads TGTGCCAGCAGCTTAATGGTTGGATTAGCGGGAGCCAACTCCTACGAGCAGTACTTC.

There are a few counts of this clonotype. The chain links TRBV5-1 to TRBJ2-3; D is possibly TRBD2 (5 bases). The length of the CDR3 is 16 residues. The V end lost 0 bases, the J end lost 0 bases, and 11 bases lay between the germline ends. The germline gives CDR1 SGHRS, CDR2 YFSETQ. The CDR3 DNA reads TGCGCCAGCAGCTTGGGAAGCGGAGCAAGCACAGATACGCAGTATTTT. Encoded protein: CASSLGSGASTDTQYF.

This clonotype was detected a few times. The V and J genes are TRBV5-1 and TRBJ2-5; 11 positions match TRBD2. J gave up 2 bases and V 4 bases, and 7 bases lay outside the gene matches. The germline CDR1 and CDR2 sequences are SGHRS and YFSETQ. CDR3 size: 16 residues. The CDR3 DNA sequence: TGCGCCAGCAGCATAGGGACTAGCGGTGCTCAAGAGACCCAGTACTTC. Translated, it gives CASSIGTSGAQETQYF.

The gene calls are TRBV20-1 and TRBJ1-1; D remains unclear. The CDR3 sequence is 16 residues long. V lost 1 base and J 3 bases, leaving 18 bases between the germline ends. CDR1 and CDR2 from the germline V gene are DFQATT and SNEGSKA (reference sequence). The DNA for the CDR3 is TGCAGTGCTAGAGGGCCTCCGCGGGTGGAGGACACTGAAGCTTTCTTT. Translation gives CSARGPPRVEDTEAFF.

This clonotype came up a few times. The chain has TRBV12-3 or TRBV12-4 and TRBJ1-4, with 8 bases lining up with TRBD1. This CDR3 has 14 amino acids. Germline trimming cut 6 bases from V and 5 bases from J; bases unmatched to any gene: 5. CDR3 nucleotides: TGTGCCAGCAGCCTGGACAGGGAGAATGAAAAACTGTTTTTT. It yields the protein CASSLDRENEKLFF.